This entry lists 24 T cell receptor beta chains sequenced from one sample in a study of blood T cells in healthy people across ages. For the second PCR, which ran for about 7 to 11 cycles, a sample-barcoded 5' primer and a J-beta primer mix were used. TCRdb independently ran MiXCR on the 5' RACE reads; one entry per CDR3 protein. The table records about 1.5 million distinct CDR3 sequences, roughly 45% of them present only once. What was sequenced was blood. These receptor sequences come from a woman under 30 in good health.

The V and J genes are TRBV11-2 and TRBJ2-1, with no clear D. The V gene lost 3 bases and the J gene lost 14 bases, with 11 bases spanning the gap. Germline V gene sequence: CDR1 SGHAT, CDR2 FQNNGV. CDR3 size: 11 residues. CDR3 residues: CASSFAPPEFF. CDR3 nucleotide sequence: TGTGCCAGCAGCTTCGCCCCTCCCGAGTTCTTC.

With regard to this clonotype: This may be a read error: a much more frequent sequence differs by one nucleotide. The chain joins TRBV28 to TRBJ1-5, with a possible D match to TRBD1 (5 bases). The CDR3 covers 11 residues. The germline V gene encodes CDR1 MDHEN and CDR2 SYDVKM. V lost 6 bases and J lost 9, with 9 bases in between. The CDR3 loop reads CASSRVRPQHF. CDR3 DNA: TGTGCCAGCAGCAGGGTGAGGCCCCAGCATTTT.

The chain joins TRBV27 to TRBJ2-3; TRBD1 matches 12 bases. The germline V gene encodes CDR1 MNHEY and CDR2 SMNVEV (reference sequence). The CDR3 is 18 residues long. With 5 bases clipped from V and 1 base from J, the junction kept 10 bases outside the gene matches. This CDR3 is CASSPLGQGARGTDTQYF. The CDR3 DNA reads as TGTGCCAGCAGTCCTCTGGGACAGGGGGCAAGGGGCACAGATACGCAGTATTTT.

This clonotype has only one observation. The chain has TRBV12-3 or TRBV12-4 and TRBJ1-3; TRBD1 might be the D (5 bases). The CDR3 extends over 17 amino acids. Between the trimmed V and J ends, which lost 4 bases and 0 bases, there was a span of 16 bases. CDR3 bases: TGTGCCAGCAGTTCTCCCCCCGGACATACCTCTGGAAACACCATATATTTT. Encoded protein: CASSSPPGHTSGNTIYF.

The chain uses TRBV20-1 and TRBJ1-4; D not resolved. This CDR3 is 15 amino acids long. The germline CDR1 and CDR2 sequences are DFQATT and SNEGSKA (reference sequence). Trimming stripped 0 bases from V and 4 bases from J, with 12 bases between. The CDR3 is CSARETGSINEKLFF. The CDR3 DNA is TGCAGTGCTAGAGAAACGGGCAGCATTAATGAAAAACTGTTTTTT.

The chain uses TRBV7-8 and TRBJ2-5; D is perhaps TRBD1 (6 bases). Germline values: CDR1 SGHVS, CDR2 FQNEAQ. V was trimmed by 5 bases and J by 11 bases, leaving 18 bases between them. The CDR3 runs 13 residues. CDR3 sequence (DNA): TGTGCCAGCAGCCTGGGGGCCACGGAGAGGCAGTACTTC. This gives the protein CASSLGATERQYF.

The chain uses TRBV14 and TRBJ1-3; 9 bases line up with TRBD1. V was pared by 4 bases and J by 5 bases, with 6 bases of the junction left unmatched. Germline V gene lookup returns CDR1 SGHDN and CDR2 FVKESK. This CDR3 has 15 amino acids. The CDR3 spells CASSLPGQGRNTIYF. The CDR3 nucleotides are TGTGCCAGCAGCCTCCCGGGACAGGGAAGAAACACCATATATTTT.

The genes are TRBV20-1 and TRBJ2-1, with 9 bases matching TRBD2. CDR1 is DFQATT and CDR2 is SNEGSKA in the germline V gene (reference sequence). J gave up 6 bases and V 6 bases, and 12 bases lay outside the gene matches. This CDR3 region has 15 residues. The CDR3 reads CSARRWREGVNEQFF. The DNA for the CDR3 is TGCAGTGCCCGAAGGTGGCGGGAGGGGGTCAATGAGCAGTTCTTC.

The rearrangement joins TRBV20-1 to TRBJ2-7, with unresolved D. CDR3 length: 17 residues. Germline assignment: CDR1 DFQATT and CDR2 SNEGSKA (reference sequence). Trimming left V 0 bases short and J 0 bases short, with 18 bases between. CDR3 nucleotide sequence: TGCAGTGCTAGAGATCTAGGGCAGAGCCCATTCTCCTACGAGCAGTACTTC. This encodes CSARDLGQSPFSYEQYF.

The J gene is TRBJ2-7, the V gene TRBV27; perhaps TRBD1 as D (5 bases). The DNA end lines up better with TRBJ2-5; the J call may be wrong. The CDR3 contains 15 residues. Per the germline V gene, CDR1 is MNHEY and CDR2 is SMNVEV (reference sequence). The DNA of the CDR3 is TGTGCCAGCAGTTTAGGAGCGCAGGGATGGGCGACCCAGTACTTC. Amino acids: CASSLGAQGWATQYF.

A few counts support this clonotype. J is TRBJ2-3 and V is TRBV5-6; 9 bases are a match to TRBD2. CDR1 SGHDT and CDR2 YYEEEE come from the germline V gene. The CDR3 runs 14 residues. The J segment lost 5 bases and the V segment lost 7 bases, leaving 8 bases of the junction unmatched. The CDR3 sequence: CASQAGGGRDTQYF. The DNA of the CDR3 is TGTGCCAGCCAAGCGGGGGGCGGGAGAGATACGCAGTATTTT. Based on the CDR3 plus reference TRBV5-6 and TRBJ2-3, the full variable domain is DAGVTQSPTHLIKTRGQQVTLRCSPKSGHDTVSWYQQALGQGPQFIFQYYEEEERQRGNFPDRFSGHQFPNYSSELNVNALLLGDSALYLCASQAGGGRDTQYFGPGTRLTVL.

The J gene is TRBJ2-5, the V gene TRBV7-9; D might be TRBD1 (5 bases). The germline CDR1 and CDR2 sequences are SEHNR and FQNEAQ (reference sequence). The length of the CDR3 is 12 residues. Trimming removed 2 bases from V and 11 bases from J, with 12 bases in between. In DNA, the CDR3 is TGTGCCAGCAGCTTAAAACAGGATGAGCAGTACTTC. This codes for CASSLKQDEQYF.

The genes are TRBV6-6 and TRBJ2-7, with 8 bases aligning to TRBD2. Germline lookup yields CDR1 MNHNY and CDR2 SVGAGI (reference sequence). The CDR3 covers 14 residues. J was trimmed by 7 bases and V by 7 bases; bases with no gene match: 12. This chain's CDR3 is CASKETSDNNEQYF. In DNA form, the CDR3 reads TGTGCCAGCAAGGAGACTAGCGACAACAATGAGCAGTACTTC.

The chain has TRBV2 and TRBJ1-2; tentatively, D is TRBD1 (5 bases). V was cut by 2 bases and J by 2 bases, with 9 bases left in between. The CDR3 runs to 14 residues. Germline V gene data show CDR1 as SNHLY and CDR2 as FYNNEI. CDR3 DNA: TGTGCCAGCAGTGAACGGGGGAAGAACTATGGCTACACCTTC. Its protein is CASSERGKNYGYTF.

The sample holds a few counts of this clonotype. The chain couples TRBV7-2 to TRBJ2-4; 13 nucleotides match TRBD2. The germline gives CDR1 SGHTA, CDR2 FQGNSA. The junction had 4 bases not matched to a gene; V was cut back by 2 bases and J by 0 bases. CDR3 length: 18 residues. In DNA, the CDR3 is TGTGCCAGCAGCTTAAAGGGGACTAGCGGGGTAGCCAAAAACATTCAGTACTTC. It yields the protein CASSLKGTSGVAKNIQYF.

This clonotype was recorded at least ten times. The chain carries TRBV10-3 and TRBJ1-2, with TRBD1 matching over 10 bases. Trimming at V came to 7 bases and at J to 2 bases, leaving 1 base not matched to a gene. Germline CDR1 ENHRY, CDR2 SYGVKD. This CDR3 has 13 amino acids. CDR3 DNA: TGTGCCATCACGGACAGGGGGAACTATGGCTACACCTTC. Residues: CAITDRGNYGYTF.

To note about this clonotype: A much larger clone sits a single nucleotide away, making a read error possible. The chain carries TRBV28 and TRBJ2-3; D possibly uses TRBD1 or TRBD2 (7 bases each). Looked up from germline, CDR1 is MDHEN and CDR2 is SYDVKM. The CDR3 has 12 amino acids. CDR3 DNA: TGTGCCAGCGGTTTAATGTGGGAGGGGGCGTATTTT. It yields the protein CASGLMWEGAYF.

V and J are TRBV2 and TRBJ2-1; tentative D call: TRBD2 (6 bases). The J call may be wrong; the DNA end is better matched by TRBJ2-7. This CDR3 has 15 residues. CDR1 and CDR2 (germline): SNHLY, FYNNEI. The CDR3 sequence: CASSAEGGSYNEQYF. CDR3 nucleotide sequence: TGTGCCAGCAGTGCGGAGGGAGGCTCCTACAATGAGCAGTACTTC.

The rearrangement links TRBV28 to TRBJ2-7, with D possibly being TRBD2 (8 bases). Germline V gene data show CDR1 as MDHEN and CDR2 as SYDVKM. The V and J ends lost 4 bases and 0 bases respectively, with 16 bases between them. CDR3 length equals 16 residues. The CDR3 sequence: CASSSPGGDSSYEQYF. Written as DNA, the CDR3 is TGTGCCAGCAGTTCCCCCGGGGGGGACAGCTCCTACGAGCAGTACTTC.

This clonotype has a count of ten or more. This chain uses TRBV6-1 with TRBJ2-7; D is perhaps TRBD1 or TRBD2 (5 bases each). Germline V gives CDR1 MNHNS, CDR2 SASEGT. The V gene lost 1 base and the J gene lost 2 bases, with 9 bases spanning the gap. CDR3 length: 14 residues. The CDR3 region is CASSEGVGAYEQYF. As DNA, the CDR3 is TGTGCCAGCAGTGAAGGCGTGGGGGCCTACGAGCAGTACTTC.

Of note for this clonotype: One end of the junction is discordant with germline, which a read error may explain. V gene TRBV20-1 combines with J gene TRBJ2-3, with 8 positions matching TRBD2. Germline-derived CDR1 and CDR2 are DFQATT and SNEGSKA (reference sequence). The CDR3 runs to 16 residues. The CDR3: CSAGDPRGGSTDTQYF. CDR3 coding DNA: TGCAGTGCTGGAGATCCCCGGGGGGGTAGCACAGATACGCAGTATTTT.

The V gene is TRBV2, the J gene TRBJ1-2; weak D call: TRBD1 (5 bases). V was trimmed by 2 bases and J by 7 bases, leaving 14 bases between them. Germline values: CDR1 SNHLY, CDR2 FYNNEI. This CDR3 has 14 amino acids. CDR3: CASSERVQGGGYTF. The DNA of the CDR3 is TGTGCCAGCAGTGAAAGGGTGCAGGGAGGTGGCTACACCTTC.

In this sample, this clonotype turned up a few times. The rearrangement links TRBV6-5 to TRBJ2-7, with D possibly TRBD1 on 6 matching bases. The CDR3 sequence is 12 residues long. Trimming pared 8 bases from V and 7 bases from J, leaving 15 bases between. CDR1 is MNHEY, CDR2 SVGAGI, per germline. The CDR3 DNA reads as TGTGCCAGCCAGTCGGGCAGGGGAGAGCAGTACTTC. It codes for CASQSGRGEQYF.

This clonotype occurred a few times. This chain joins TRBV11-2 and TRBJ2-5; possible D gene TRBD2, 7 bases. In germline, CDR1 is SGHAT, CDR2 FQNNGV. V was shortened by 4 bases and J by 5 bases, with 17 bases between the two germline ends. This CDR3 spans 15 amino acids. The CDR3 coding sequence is TGTGCCAGCAGCTCGGGACATGGGGAGGGGGAGACCCAGTACTTC. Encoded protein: CASSSGHGEGETQYF.